This TCR beta chain was sequenced during a study of T cell repertoires in cytomegalovirus infection. General study points: Dominating the ex vivo response were HLA-C-restricted CMV-specific TCR beta clonotypes.

Germline V CDR1 and CDR2: SGHTA, FQGNSA. The CDR3 is 16 residues long. V dropped 5 bases and J dropped 7 bases, with 20 bases sitting between them. Using its own MiXCR run on the reads, TCRdb lists one record per CDR3 protein. The sample has some 120,000 distinct CDR3 sequences, more than 25% seen once. This clonotype was seen ten or more times. Its cognate antigen is unknown. The material was CD8+ T cells from cultured PBMCs, obtained from culture after CMV antigen stimulation. The source of this sequence is a human donor in good health (CMV status not recorded). Some clones in this sample may be carry-over from other donors' samples. The V call is TRBV7-2, the J call TRBJ2-2; D is unresolved. The CDR3 DNA is TGTGCCAGCAGCCTACTAAAGTATCAAAAGGACGGGGAGCTGTTTTTT. Protein sequence: CASSLLKYQKDGELFF.